This TCR beta chain was sequenced in a study of CD8+ T cells in alopecia areata. The study, taken as a whole, reports: Researchers report lesional scalp, most notably alopecia totalis/universalis, outstripped normal scalp in clonality. Scalp clonality decreased significantly with tofacitinib, and so did expanded CD8+ clones among the top 100.

Investigators isolated RNA and reverse transcribed it into cDNA to act as the sequencing template. Assay used: immunoSEQ multiplex PCR; TCRdb lists only in-frame clones, some missing. Of 150,000 to 200,000 clones detected, around three fifths appear once; the ten largest clones hold more than 13%. This clone occurred a few times. Its antigen is still unknown. Treatment noted: oral pan-JAK inhibitor, 5-10 mg twice daily. This specimen consisted of CD4+ T cells sorted from blood, obtained at week 24, from a patient treated with tofacitinib. The TCR was taken from a human donor with alopecia areata.

The DNA of the CDR3 is TGCGCCAGCAGCGTCTCCGGGACAGCCCAGAACACTGAAGCTTTCTTT. It codes for CASSVSGTAQNTEAFF. This chain links TRBV5-1 with TRBJ1-1; the match to TRBD1 covers 7 bases. The CDR3 is 16 residues long. Germline V gene sequence: CDR1 SGHRS, CDR2 YFSETQ. Trimming removed 4 bases from V and 1 base from J; junction bases left unmatched: 10.